This T cell receptor beta chain was obtained from a study of CD4 T cells in relation to SARS-CoV-2 and coronaviruses. Overall study: TCR beta CDR3s were sequenced after roughly 10-day antigen culture of PBMCs. Convalescent donors were aged roughly 20 to 75, with median roughly 37 years. The study's findings and limits: Crossreactive clones expanded significantly less to SARS-CoV-2 than monoreactive clones.

10^5 naive or memory CD4+ cells were cultured with CEF peptides for approximately eleven days. Comments on this clone: The target antigen is unknown.

The V gene lost 3 bases and the J gene lost 6 bases, with 5 bases spanning the gap. CDR3 length: 12 residues. The data were produced by immunoSEQ multiplex PCR, yet TCRdb's version contains in-frame clones alone and is incomplete. The table includes around 40,000 clones, 84% detected once. Sequencing input: naive CD4+ T cells from PBMCs, cultured in vitro. The subset: naive CD4+ T cells isolated by negative enrichment. The receptor was derived from an adult with COVID-19. The V and J genes are TRBV12-3 or TRBV12-4 and TRBJ2-2, with no clear D. The DNA of the CDR3 is TGTGCCAGCAGTTTGCCGGCCGGGGAGCTGTTTTTT. Protein product: CASSLPAGELFF.